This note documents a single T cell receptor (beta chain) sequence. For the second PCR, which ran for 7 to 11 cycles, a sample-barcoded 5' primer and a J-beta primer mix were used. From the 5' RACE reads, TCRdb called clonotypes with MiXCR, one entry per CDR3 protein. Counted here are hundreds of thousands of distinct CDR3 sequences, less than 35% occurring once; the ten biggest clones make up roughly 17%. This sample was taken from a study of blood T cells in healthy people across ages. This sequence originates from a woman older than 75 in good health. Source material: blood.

CDR3 loop: CASSFPDRGLTVDTQYF. The CDR3 coding sequence is TGTGCCAGCAGCTTTCCTGACAGGGGGCTAACGGTGGATACGCAGTATTTT. This rearrangement joins TRBV5-4 to TRBJ2-3, with 10 nucleotides matching TRBD1. This CDR3 region has 17 residues. Trimming at V came to 2 bases and at J to 6 bases, leaving 12 bases not matched to a gene. Germline values: CDR1 SGHNT, CDR2 YYREEE (reference sequence).